Sequencing of this T cell receptor beta chain was carried out in a study of blood T cells in healthy people across ages. As for the study in general: Template switching retrieved approximately one barcoded beta molecule for each two T cells.

Primers used in a second PCR of about 7 to 12 cycles were a sample-barcoded 5' primer and a J-beta primer mix. Every sample gave at least 2.5 million paired-end reads containing CDR3. TCRdb independently ran MiXCR on the 5' RACE reads; one entry per CDR3 protein. In the table there are some 1.5 million distinct CDR3 sequences, 28% of which are singletons. Germline assignment: CDR1 MGHDK and CDR2 SYGVNS. The CDR3 contains 13 residues. V lost 7 bases and J 1 base, leaving 11 bases between the germline ends. The rearrangement links TRBV25-1 to TRBJ2-7, with D maybe TRBD2 (6 bases). This clonotype was obtained from a woman in her thirties in good health. The sequencing input was blood. The CDR3 DNA reads TGTGCCAGCACGGGGGACGCGTCCTACGAGCAGTACTTC. Its translation: CASTGDASYEQYF.